This T cell receptor (beta chain) was sequenced for a study of T cells in tuberculosis. About the study: In South Africa, adults with active tuberculosis were compared with IGRA-negative and latently infected IGRA-positive adolescents.

Data came from immunoSEQ multiplex PCR; TCRdb stores just in-frame clones and leaves some out. This repertoire shows under 40,000 clones, approximately 94% found once; its top ten account for 6.5% to 8%. Findings and caveats of the study: Shorter CDR3-alpha in active tuberculosis partly drove smaller distances. Smaller distances to GMM-specific TCRs suggested their expansion in active tuberculosis.

This clone was seen just once. Its cognate antigen is unknown. The sample was PBMCs. This clonotype was obtained from a donor aged 5 to 30 with latent tuberculosis or without tuberculosis infection.

The CDR3 region has the DNA TGTGCCAGCAGTTTAAGTGGGGCTCCCTCGGGCGAGCAGTACTTC. This sequence encodes CASSLSGAPSGEQYF. The rearrangement links TRBV27 to TRBJ2-7, with a possible D match to TRBD1 (5 bases). Trimming removed 2 bases at V and 6 bases at J, with 17 bases between. Per germline, CDR1 MNHEY and CDR2 SMNVEV (reference sequence). The length of the CDR3 is 15 residues.